The 8 T cell receptor beta chains in this list originate from one sample, sequenced in a study of blood T cell repertoires in COVID-19. The repertoire was sequenced with immunoSEQ multiplex PCR; TCRdb's copy has only in-frame clones and lacks some. The sample includes around 180,000 clones, 88% of them seen just once. The sequenced material came from peripheral blood. These TCRs come from an older man with active or convalescent COVID-19.

A note on this clone: Other DNA sequences in this sample translate to the same CDR3. This rearrangement joins TRBV7-2 to TRBJ2-7; TRBD2 aligns across 12 bases. This CDR3 has 14 residues. From germline, CDR1 is SGHTA and CDR2 FQGNSA. J was trimmed by 3 bases and V by 3 bases; bases with no gene match: 0. The CDR3 region is CASSLTSGSYEQYF. The DNA of the CDR3 is TGTGCCAGCAGCTTGACTAGCGGGAGCTACGAGCAGTACTTC.

The chain has TRBV5-5 and TRBJ2-5, with 8 bases lining up with TRBD1. The CDR3 sequence is 17 residues long. Germline V gives CDR1 SGHKS, CDR2 YYEKEE (reference sequence). Germline trimming cut 4 bases from V and 1 base from J; bases unmatched to any gene: 12. The CDR3 bases are TGTGCCAGCAGCCCCGGGACAGGAAGGGGAATCCAAGAGACCCAGTACTTC. This codes for CASSPGTGRGIQETQYF.

This clone was seen many times. The V gene is TRBV29-1, the J gene TRBJ1-1, with D possibly matching TRBD1 (5 bases). This CDR3 contains 15 residues. Germline loops: CDR1 SQVTM, CDR2 ANQGSEA. V was cut by 8 bases and J by 1 base, with 20 bases left in between. The CDR3 nucleotides are TGCAGCCCCGACCCTCCCAGGGTAGGGAACACTGAAGCTTTCTTT. It yields the protein CSPDPPRVGNTEAFF.

This chain uses TRBV19 with TRBJ2-1, with 8 bases aligning to TRBD2. This CDR3 spans 16 amino acids. J gave up 1 base and V 10 bases, and 12 bases lay outside the gene matches. Germline V gene data show CDR1 as LNHDA and CDR2 as SQIVND (reference sequence). CDR3 DNA sequence: TGTGCCACCGAAACCACTAGCGGACTTTCCTACAATGAGCAGTTCTTC. It encodes CATETTSGLSYNEQFF. Full variable domain (missing parts from reference TRBV19 and TRBJ2-1): DGGITQSPKYLFRKEGQNVTLSCEQNLNHDAMYWYRQDPGQGLRLIYYSQIVNDFQKGDIAEGYSVSREKKESFPLTVTSAQKNPTAFYLCATETTSGLSYNEQFFGPGTRLTVL.

J is TRBJ2-7 and V is TRBV6-2 or TRBV6-3; D call uncertain. This CDR3 comprises 14 residues. The germline V and J ends were trimmed by 2 bases and 2 bases, with 10 bases remaining between them. Germline V gives CDR1 MNHEY, CDR2 SVGEGT. In DNA form, the CDR3 reads TGTGCCAGCAGTTACAATACAGTCGCCTACGAGCAGTACTTC. Amino acid sequence: CASSYNTVAYEQYF.

The V gene is TRBV15, the J gene TRBJ2-5; D perhaps matches TRBD1 (5 bases). The CDR3 runs to 14 residues. CDR1 is LNHNV and CDR2 is YYDKDF in the germline V gene (reference sequence). Deletions cut 3 bases from V and 4 bases from J, with 12 bases between. CDR3 coding DNA: TGTGCCACCAGCAGCGGATTTAGGGGAGAGACCCAGTACTTC. Its protein is CATSSGFRGETQYF.

The chain recombines TRBV7-9 with TRBJ2-4; D perhaps matches TRBD1 (5 bases). Trimming shortened V by 5 bases and J by 6 bases, and 5 bases separated the two germline ends. Germline values: CDR1 SEHNR, CDR2 FQNEAQ (reference sequence). This CDR3 contains 11 residues. The CDR3, as DNA: TGTGCCAGCAGCCAGGGAAACATTCAGTACTTC. It encodes CASSQGNIQYF.

CDR3 protein: CASSPPLGGTGEKLFF. CDR3 bases: TGTGCCAGCAGTCCCCCCCTGGGGGGGACCGGGGAGAAACTGTTTTTT. V gene TRBV28 combines with J gene TRBJ1-4; TRBD1 might be the D (5 bases). The ends were cut back, 5 bases at V and 11 bases at J, with 24 bases in the middle. Looked up from germline, CDR1 is MDHEN and CDR2 is SYDVKM. The CDR3 runs 16 residues. The full variable domain, rest sourced from reference TRBV28 and TRBJ1-4, is DVKVTQSSRYLVKRTGEKVFLECVQDMDHENMFWYRQDPGLGLRLIYFSYDVKMKEKGDIPEGYSVSREKKERFSLILESASTNQTSMYLCASSPPLGGTGEKLFFGSGTQLSVL.